These T cell receptor beta chains were read from a single sample in a study of T-cell reconstitution after alpha-beta-depleted transplantation in children. From the PCR reads, TCRdb called clonotypes with MiXCR, one entry per CDR3 protein. The table lists about 640,000 distinct CDR3 sequences, approximately 12% of them singletons. The sample was PBMCs, mostly from graft donor cells, taken 360 days after TCRalphabeta/CD19-depleted stem cell transplant. The receptors here all came from a male patient aged 10 to 17 who had a stem cell transplant for acute myeloid leukemia, so the T cells may come from the graft donor. Each CDR3 is given with its conserved first and last residue. Each record gives: D gene, V gene, clone size, J gene, CDR3 protein. D genes are given only for firm matches. A clone size is listed for some rows: how often the clone was seen (once, few, many), or a class if it is expanded.

TRBD2	TRBV5-1	NA	TRBJ2-1	CASSFVTAGGNNEQFF
TRBD2	TRBV19	NA	TRBJ2-1	CATDSPAGGANEQFF
NA	TRBV30	NA	TRBJ1-2	CAWRSRDYGYTF
TRBD2	TRBV19	NA	TRBJ2-1	CASSILAGAMVEKFF
NA	TRBV7-2	NA	TRBJ1-2	CASSLRDISVPYGYTF
TRBD1	TRBV4-2	NA	TRBJ2-7	CASSPRTGGWEQYF
TRBD1	TRBV5-1	many	TRBJ1-1	CATQGDRNTEAFF
TRBD1	TRBV12-3/TRBV12-4	many	TRBJ2-1	CASSPPGQVHNEQFF
NA	TRBV2	NA	TRBJ2-1	CASSDSLAWDNEQFF
TRBD2	TRBV12-3/TRBV12-4	NA	TRBJ2-1	CASRWGGRANNEQFF
NA	TRBV19	few	TRBJ2-3	CASRRGADTQYF
NA	TRBV5-1	NA	TRBJ1-5	CASSLSGEHQPQHF
TRBD2	TRBV20-1	few	TRBJ2-1	CSARDRRVGLAGNNEQFF
NA	TRBV4-3	NA	TRBJ1-4	CASSRRAWGATNEKLFF
NA	TRBV7-9	few	TRBJ2-1	CASSGGHQFF
NA	TRBV5-1	NA	TRBJ2-1	CASSPLRPIDEQFF
NA	TRBV7-9	many	TRBJ1-1	CASSLVKGNTEAFF
NA	TRBV21-1	many	TRBJ2-2	CASSFTCPGHANTGELFF
TRBD1	TRBV20-1	NA	TRBJ1-6	CSATRGSTGDSSPLHF
TRBD2	TRBV5-1	NA	TRBJ2-7	CASSSLGLAGNEQYF
NA	TRBV20-1	NA	TRBJ2-7	CSASRPLGPYEQYF
NA	TRBV4-3	NA	TRBJ2-6	CASSQEALFSGANVLTF
TRBD2	TRBV3-1	many	TRBJ2-5	CASLPGTRGQETQYF
NA	TRBV10-3	many	TRBJ2-3	CAISDTHTDTQYF
NA	TRBV10-3	many	TRBJ2-1	CAISESGTSNEQFF
TRBD2	TRBV5-1	NA	TRBJ2-1	CASSPLTSGKSNEQFF
TRBD2	TRBV5-1	NA	TRBJ2-3	CASSLDLGRADTQYF
TRBD2	TRBV20-1	NA	TRBJ2-2	CSARVAGGPGELFF
NA	TRBV20-1	many	TRBJ2-7	CSARDPGREQYF
TRBD2	TRBV29-1	few	TRBJ2-1	CSAGGVAGVNEQFF
TRBD2	TRBV5-4	NA	TRBJ2-2	CASSSGTSGRAGRTGELFF
NA	TRBV18	few	TRBJ2-3	CASSLHTQYF
TRBD2	TRBV6-1	NA	TRBJ2-3	CASSSGSFLSTDTQYF
NA	TRBV27	few	TRBJ2-5	CASSPTRGAWETQYF
NA	TRBV28	NA	TRBJ1-5	CASSLRVYSNQPQHF
TRBD2	TRBV7-2	few	TRBJ2-1	CASSLEVLAVSNEQFF
TRBD1	TRBV12-5	few	TRBJ1-5	CASAEQGDQPQHF
NA	TRBV20-1	few	TRBJ2-1	CSAGEGEGLNEQFF
NA	TRBV10-3	few	TRBJ2-3	CAISESATSTDTQYF
NA	TRBV20-1	few	TRBJ1-1	CSARRMENTEAFF
NA	TRBV11-3	many	TRBJ2-1	CASSSTTNNEQFF
NA	TRBV5-1	few	TRBJ1-1	CASSPEMGGPNTEAFF
TRBD1	TRBV12-3/TRBV12-4	many	TRBJ2-1	CASSLGTGAYNEQFF
NA	TRBV20-1	NA	TRBJ2-7	CSARDRLGGGKDEQYF
TRBD2	TRBV20-1	many	TRBJ2-2	CSASLAVNTGELFF
TRBD2	TRBV4-2	few	TRBJ2-1	CASSRIAGAISYNEQFF
NA	TRBV7-9	NA	TRBJ2-5	CASSFSVQETQYF
NA	TRBV28	many	TRBJ2-2	CASSLRVGELFF
TRBD2	TRBV12-3/TRBV12-4	many	TRBJ2-5	CASSSSGRTRTQYF
NA	TRBV12-3/TRBV12-4	many	TRBJ2-7	CASSLYPVSYEQYF
NA	TRBV5-4	few	TRBJ2-2	CASSSEGATGELFF
TRBD2	TRBV28	NA	TRBJ2-2	CASRIAGGPTGELFF
TRBD2	TRBV7-3	NA	TRBJ2-3	CASSLTVREDPDTQYF
NA	TRBV5-1	NA	TRBJ2-6	CASGGGLTPGSGANVLTF
NA	TRBV29-1	few	TRBJ2-7	CSVSPGGPSEQYF
NA	TRBV12-3/TRBV12-4	many	TRBJ2-7	CASSHLYEQYF
TRBD2	TRBV7-2	many	TRBJ2-7	CASSLGWAGGPVEQYF